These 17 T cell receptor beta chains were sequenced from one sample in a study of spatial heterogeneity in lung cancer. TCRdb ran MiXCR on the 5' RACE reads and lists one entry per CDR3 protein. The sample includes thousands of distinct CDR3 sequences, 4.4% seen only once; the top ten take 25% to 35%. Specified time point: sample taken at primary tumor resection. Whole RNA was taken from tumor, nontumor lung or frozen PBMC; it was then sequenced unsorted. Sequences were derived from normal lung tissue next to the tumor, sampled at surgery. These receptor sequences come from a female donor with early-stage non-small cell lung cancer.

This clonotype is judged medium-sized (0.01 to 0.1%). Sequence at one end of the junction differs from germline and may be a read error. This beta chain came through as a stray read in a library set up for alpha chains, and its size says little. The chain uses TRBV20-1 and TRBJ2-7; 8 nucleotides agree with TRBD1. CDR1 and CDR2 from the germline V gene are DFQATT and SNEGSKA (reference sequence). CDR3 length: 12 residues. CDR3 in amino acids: CSARDQGAFVGF. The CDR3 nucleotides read TGCAGTGCTAGAGACCAGGGGGCTTTCGTAGGCTTC.

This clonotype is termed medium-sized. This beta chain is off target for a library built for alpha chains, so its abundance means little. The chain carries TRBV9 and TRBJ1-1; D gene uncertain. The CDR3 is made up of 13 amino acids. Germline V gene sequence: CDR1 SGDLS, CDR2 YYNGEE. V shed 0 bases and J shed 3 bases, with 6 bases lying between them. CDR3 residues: CASSVGSYTEAFF. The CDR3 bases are TGTGCCAGCAGCGTAGGCAGCTACACTGAAGCTTTCTTT.

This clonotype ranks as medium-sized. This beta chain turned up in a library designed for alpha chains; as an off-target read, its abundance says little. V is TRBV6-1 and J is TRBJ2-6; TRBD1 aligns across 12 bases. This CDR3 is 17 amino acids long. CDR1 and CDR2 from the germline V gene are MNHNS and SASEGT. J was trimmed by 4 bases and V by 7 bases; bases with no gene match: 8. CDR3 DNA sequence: TGTGCCAGCAATGTGGGACAGGGGGCCGGAGGGGCCAACGTCCTGACTTTC. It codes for CASNVGQGAGGANVLTF.

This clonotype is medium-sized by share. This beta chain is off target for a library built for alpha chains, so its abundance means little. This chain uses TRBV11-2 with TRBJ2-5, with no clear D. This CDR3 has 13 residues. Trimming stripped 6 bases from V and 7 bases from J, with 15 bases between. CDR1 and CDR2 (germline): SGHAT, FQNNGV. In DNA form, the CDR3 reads TGTGCCAGCAGGCTAGATCAAACAGCGACCCAGTACTTC. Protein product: CASRLDQTATQYF.

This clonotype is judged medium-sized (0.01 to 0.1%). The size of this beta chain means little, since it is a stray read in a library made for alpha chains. The CDR3 DNA reads as TGCGCCAGCAGCTGGATGGCTGTTTTGGTTTGGAATTCACCCCTCCACTTT. Protein: CASSWMAVLVWNSPLHF. The V gene is TRBV5-1, the J gene TRBJ1-6; D ambiguous. V lost 3 bases, J lost 7 bases, and 20 bases lay in between. This CDR3 region has 17 residues. The germline gives CDR1 SGHRS, CDR2 YFSETQ.

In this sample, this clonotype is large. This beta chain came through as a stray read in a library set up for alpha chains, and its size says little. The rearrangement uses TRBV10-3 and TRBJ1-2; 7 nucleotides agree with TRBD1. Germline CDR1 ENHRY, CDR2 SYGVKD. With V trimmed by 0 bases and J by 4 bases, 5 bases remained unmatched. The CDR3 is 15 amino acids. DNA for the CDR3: TGTGCCATCAGTGAGTCGGGACAGTTTCTCTATGGCTACACCTTC. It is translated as CAISESGQFLYGYTF.

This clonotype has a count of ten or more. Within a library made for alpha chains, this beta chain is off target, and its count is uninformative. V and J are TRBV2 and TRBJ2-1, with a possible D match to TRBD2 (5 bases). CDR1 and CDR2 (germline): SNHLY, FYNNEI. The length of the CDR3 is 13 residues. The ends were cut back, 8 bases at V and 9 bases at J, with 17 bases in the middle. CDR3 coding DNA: TGTGCCAGCCGATCACAGTCCCGGGGTGAGCAGTTCTTC. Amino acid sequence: CASRSQSRGEQFF.

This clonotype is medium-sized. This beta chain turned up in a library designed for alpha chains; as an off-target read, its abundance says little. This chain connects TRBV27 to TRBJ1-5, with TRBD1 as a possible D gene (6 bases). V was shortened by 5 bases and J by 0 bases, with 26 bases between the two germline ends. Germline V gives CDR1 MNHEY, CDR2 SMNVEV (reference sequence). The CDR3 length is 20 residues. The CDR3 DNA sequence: TGTGCCAGCAGTCCCGTCAGGGGCGCGGGCGGGAAAAATAGCAATCAGCCCCAGCATTTT. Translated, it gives CASSPVRGAGGKNSNQPQHF.

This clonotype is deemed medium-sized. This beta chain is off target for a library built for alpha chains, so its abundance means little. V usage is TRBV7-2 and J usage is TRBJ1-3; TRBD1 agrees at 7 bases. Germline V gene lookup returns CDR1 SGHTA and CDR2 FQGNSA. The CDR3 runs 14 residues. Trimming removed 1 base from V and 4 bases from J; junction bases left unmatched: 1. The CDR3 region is CASSLGTGGNTIYF. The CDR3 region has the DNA TGTGCCAGCAGCTTAGGGACAGGCGGAAACACCATATATTTT. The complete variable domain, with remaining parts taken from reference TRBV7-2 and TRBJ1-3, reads GAGVSQSPSNKVTEKGKDVELRCDPISGHTALYWYRQSLGQGLEFLIYFQGNSAPDKSGLPSDRFSAERTGGSVSTLTIQRTQQEDSAVYLCASSLGTGGNTIYFGEGSWLTVV.

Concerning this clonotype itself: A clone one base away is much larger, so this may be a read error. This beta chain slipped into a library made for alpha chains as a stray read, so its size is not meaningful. For the CDR3, the DNA is TGTGCCAGCAAACCACCAGTGGGGAACACTGAAGTTTTCTTT. Translating gives CASKPPVGNTEVFF. The genes are TRBV9 and TRBJ1-1; no clear D. Per germline, CDR1 SGDLS and CDR2 YYNGEE. The CDR3 runs 14 residues.

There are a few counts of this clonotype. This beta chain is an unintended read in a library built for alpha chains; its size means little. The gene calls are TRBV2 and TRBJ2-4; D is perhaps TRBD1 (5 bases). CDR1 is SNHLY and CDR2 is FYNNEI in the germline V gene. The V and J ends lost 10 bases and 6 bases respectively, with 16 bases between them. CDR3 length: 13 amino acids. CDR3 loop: CATAREVGNIQYF. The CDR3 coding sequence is TGTGCCACAGCCAGGGAAGTCGGAAACATTCAGTACTTC.

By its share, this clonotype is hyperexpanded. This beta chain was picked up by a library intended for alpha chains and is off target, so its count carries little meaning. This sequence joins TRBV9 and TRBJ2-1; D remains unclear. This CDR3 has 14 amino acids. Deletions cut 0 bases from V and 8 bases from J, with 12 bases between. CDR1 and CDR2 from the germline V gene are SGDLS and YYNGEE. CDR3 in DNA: TGTGCCAGCAGCGTAGCCGGGCCCTCGGATGAGCAGTTCTTC. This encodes CASSVAGPSDEQFF.

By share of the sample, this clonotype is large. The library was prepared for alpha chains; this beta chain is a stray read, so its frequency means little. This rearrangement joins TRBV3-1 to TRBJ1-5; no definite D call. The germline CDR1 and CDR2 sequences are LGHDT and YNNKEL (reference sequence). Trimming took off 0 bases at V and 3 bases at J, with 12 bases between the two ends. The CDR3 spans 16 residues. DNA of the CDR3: TGTGCCAGCAGCCAAGATCGGAGGCCAAACAATCAGCCCCAGCATTTT. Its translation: CASSQDRRPNNQPQHF.

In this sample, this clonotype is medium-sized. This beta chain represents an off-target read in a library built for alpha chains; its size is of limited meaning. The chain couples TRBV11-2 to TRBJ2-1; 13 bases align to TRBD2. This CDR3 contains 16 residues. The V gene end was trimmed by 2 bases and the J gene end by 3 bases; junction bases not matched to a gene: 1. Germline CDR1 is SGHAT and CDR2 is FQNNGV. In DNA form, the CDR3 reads TGTGCCAGCAGCTTACGGACTAGCGGGAGCTACAATGAGCAGTTCTTC. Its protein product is CASSLRTSGSYNEQFF.

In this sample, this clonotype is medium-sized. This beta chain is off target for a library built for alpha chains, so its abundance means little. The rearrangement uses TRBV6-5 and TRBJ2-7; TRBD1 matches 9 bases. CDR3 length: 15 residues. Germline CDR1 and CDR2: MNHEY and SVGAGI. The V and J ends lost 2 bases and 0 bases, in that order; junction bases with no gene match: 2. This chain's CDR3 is CASSYGTGSSYEQYV. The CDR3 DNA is TGTGCCAGCAGTTACGGGACAGGGAGCTCCTACGAGCAGTACGTC.

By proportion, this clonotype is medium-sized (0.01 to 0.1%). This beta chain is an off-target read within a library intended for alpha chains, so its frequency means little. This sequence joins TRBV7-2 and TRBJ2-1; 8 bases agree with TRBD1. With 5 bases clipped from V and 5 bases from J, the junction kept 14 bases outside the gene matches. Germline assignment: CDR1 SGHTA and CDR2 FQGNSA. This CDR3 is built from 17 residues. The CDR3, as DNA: TGTGCCAGCAGCCCGTTTCCGGGACAGGTCCGGAACAATGAGCAGTTCTTC. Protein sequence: CASSPFPGQVRNNEQFF.

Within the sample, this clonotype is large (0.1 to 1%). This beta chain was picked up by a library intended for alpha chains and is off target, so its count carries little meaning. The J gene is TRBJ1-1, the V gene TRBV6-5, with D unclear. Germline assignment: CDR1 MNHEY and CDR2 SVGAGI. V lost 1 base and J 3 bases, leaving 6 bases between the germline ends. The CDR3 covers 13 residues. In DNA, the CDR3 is TGTGCCAGCAGTTACTTCGGGGACACTGAAGCTTTCTTT. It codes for CASSYFGDTEAFF.